What follows are 6 T cell receptor beta chains derived from one specimen sequenced in a study of cytomegalovirus exposure and HLA in healthy donors. Here immunoSEQ multiplex PCR was the method, and the copy in TCRdb shows in-frame clones only, minus some. The top ten hold about 0.6% of the sample, which has fewer than 85,000 clones, roughly 94% seen once. The sequencing sample was made of PBMCs. All receptors come from a woman aged 18-29 years in good health and CMV-seronegative.

The chain couples TRBV30 to TRBJ1-1, with D perhaps matching TRBD1 (5 bases). The CDR3 runs 15 residues. Trimming removed 0 bases from V and 0 bases from J, with 11 bases in between. Germline CDR1 is GTSNPN and CDR2 is SVGIG (reference sequence). The chain's CDR3 is CAWSVPRQLNTEAFF. CDR3 DNA sequence: TGTGCCTGGAGTGTACCCCGACAGTTGAACACTGAAGCTTTCTTT. Full variable domain (remainder filled in from reference TRBV30 and TRBJ1-1): SQTIHQWPATLVQPVGSPLSLECTVEGTSNPNLYWYRQAAGRGLQLLFYSVGIGQISSEVPQNLSASRPQDRQFILSSKKLLLSDSGFYLCAWSVPRQLNTEAFFGQGTRLTVV.

This chain joins TRBV18 and TRBJ2-4; 10 bases fit TRBD2. Unmatched junction bases numbered 2, after V lost 3 bases and J lost 0 bases. Per the germline V gene, CDR1 is KGHSH and CDR2 is LQKENI. The CDR3 has 16 amino acids. This CDR3 reads CASSPPSGGAKNIQYF. The CDR3 DNA is TGTGCCAGCTCACCCCCTAGCGGGGGAGCCAAAAACATTCAGTACTTC.

The V gene is TRBV7-9, the J gene TRBJ2-7; 7 nucleotides align to TRBD2. The CDR3 runs to 15 residues. V trimming: 7 bases; J trimming: 3 bases; junction bases outside the gene matches: 12. Germline V CDR1 and CDR2: SEHNR, FQNEAQ (reference sequence). The CDR3 region has the DNA TGTGCCAGCACCATACCGGGGGGAGATCTCTACGAGCAGTACTTC. It is translated as CASTIPGGDLYEQYF.

This clone has more than one count but fewer than ten. This sample also contains other DNA sequences that code for the same CDR3. CDR3 nucleotide sequence: TGCAGCGGGGAAACTAGCGGGGGCACCGGGGAGCTGTTTTTT. It specifies CSGETSGGTGELFF. J is TRBJ2-2 and V is TRBV29-1, with 11 bases matching TRBD2. V shed 7 bases, J shed 4 bases, and the junction held 5 bases outside the gene matches. CDR1 and CDR2 (germline): SQVTM, ANQGSEA. The CDR3 spans 14 residues.

The chain uses TRBV5-1 and TRBJ2-7, with 10 bases identical to TRBD1. With 2 bases clipped from V and 3 bases from J, the junction kept 5 bases outside the gene matches. This CDR3 has 15 residues. Germline V gives CDR1 SGHRS, CDR2 YFSETQ. CDR3 sequence reads: CASSFGQGVNYEQYF. CDR3 nucleotide sequence: TGCGCCAGCAGCTTTGGACAGGGGGTGAACTACGAGCAGTACTTC.

The chain recombines TRBV18 with TRBJ1-2; 9 nucleotides line up with TRBD1. Trimming cost V 4 bases and J 2 bases; bases outside gene matches: 11. The CDR3 sequence is 17 residues long. The V gene's germline CDR1 is KGHSH and CDR2 LQKENI. The CDR3 DNA reads TGTGCCAGCTCACTACAGGGGGCTCTAGGAAAAAACTATGGCTACACCTTC. Protein: CASSLQGALGKNYGYTF.